The rows below give T cell receptor beta chains drawn from one sample of a study of cytomegalovirus exposure and HLA in healthy donors. Profiled with immunoSEQ multiplex PCR; TCRdb holds only in-frame clones, not every one. The profile shows roughly 93,000 clones, roughly four fifths of them singletons. Sequencing was performed on PBMCs. All receptors derive from a man between 25 and 39 years old in good health and CMV-seronegative. The CDR3 runs from the conserved cysteine through the conserved F or W. Each record gives: J gene, clone size, D gene, CDR3 length, V gene, CDR3 DNA, CDR3 protein. D genes are given only for firm matches. Only some rows state a clone size, as once, few, many or a class for expanded clones.

j_gene: TRBJ1-1; abundance: -; d_gene: -; len: 15; v_gene: TRBV19; CDR3nt: TGTGCCAGTAACCTCTACAAGGCAGGGAACACTGAAGCTTTCTTT; CDR3aa: CASNLYKAGNTEAFF
j_gene: TRBJ1-5; abundance: -; d_gene: -; len: 14; v_gene: TRBV19; CDR3nt: TGTGCCAGCAATCTGGGGGGTGGGGACCAGCCCCAGCATTTT; CDR3aa: CASNLGGGDQPQHF
j_gene: TRBJ1-2; abundance: -; d_gene: TRBD1; len: 16; v_gene: TRBV29-1; CDR3nt: TGCAGCGTTTGGACAGGACAGGGTAAAAGGGACTATGGCTACACCTTC; CDR3aa: CSVWTGQGKRDYGYTF
j_gene: TRBJ2-1; abundance: -; d_gene: TRBD2; len: 15; v_gene: TRBV15; CDR3nt: TGTGCCACCAGCAGAGAAGCGGGGGGTTACAATGAGCAGTTCTTC; CDR3aa: CATSREAGGYNEQFF
j_gene: TRBJ2-1; abundance: -; d_gene: TRBD1; len: 17; v_gene: TRBV7-8; CDR3nt: TGTGCCAGCAGCTTATCGGGACAGGTGGGTACCTACAATGAGCAGTTCTTC; CDR3aa: CASSLSGQVGTYNEQFF
j_gene: TRBJ2-5; abundance: -; d_gene: -; len: 15; v_gene: TRBV7-9; CDR3nt: TGTGCCAGCAGCTCGTTAGGGGTACAACAAGAGACCCAGTACTTC; CDR3aa: CASSSLGVQQETQYF
j_gene: TRBJ1-6; abundance: -; d_gene: TRBD1; len: 15; v_gene: TRBV28; CDR3nt: TGTGCCAGCAGTTTATGGGGGACAGGGGATTCACCCCTCCACTTT; CDR3aa: CASSLWGTGDSPLHF
j_gene: TRBJ2-1; abundance: -; d_gene: -; len: 18; v_gene: TRBV28; CDR3nt: TGTGCCAGCAGTTTATACCCCCCCGGATCGGCAGGTTACAATGAGCAGTTCTTC; CDR3aa: CASSLYPPGSAGYNEQFF
j_gene: TRBJ2-1; abundance: few; d_gene: -; len: 11; v_gene: TRBV6-1; CDR3nt: TGTGCCAGCCCCCGGGGAGATGAGCAGTTCTTC; CDR3aa: CASPRGDEQFF
j_gene: TRBJ2-3; abundance: -; d_gene: TRBD2; len: 16; v_gene: TRBV28; CDR3nt: TGTGCCAGCAGTACCCGAAGCGGGAGTAGCACAGATACGCAGTATTTT; CDR3aa: CASSTRSGSSTDTQYF
j_gene: TRBJ1-5; abundance: -; d_gene: TRBD1; len: 15; v_gene: TRBV7-6; CDR3nt: TGTGCCAGCAGCTTAGACAGGGGGAGGAATCAGCCCCAGCATTTT; CDR3aa: CASSLDRGRNQPQHF
j_gene: TRBJ2-1; abundance: -; d_gene: TRBD2; len: 16; v_gene: TRBV11-2; CDR3nt: TGTGCCAGCAGCTTTTCACGACTAGCGGGGGTCAATGAGCAGTTCTTC; CDR3aa: CASSFSRLAGVNEQFF
j_gene: TRBJ2-3; abundance: -; d_gene: -; len: 14; v_gene: TRBV7-3; CDR3nt: TGTGCCAGCAGCTTAGCGGGGCCCACAGATACGCAGTATTTT; CDR3aa: CASSLAGPTDTQYF
j_gene: TRBJ1-2; abundance: -; d_gene: -; len: 14; v_gene: TRBV9; CDR3nt: TGTGCCAGCAGCGGCCGCTCTGAGTTCTATGGCTACACCTTC; CDR3aa: CASSGRSEFYGYTF
j_gene: TRBJ2-6; abundance: -; d_gene: -; len: 15; v_gene: TRBV12-1; CDR3nt: TGTGCCAGCAGCTTTCAGGGTACTGGGGCCAACGTCCTGACTTTC; CDR3aa: CASSFQGTGANVLTF
j_gene: TRBJ2-5; abundance: -; d_gene: -; len: 15; v_gene: TRBV5-8; CDR3nt: TGTGCCAGCAGCGGTGGGGGGGCAGACCAAGAGACCCAGTACTTC; CDR3aa: CASSGGGADQETQYF
j_gene: TRBJ2-1; abundance: -; d_gene: TRBD1; len: 20; v_gene: TRBV11-3; CDR3nt: TGTGCCAGCAGCTCCCGCTGGGACAGCCGTGGAAGTAACTCCTACAATGAGCAGTTCTTC; CDR3aa: CASSSRWDSRGSNSYNEQFF
j_gene: TRBJ1-2; abundance: -; d_gene: -; len: 17; v_gene: TRBV18; CDR3nt: TGTGCCAGCTCACCACCCAGCTTGAGGGATAATAAGAATGGCTACACCTTC; CDR3aa: CASSPPSLRDNKNGYTF
j_gene: TRBJ2-5; abundance: -; d_gene: -; len: 15; v_gene: TRBV11-2; CDR3nt: TGTGCCAGCAGCTTAGGTGGCAGGGGAGAAGAGACCCAGTACTTC; CDR3aa: CASSLGGRGEETQYF
j_gene: TRBJ2-7; abundance: once; d_gene: -; len: 16; v_gene: TRBV11-2; CDR3nt: TGTGCCAGCAGACAAACCGGGACAGCGGGTGGGGGCGAGCAGTACTTC; CDR3aa: CASRQTGTAGGGEQYF
j_gene: TRBJ2-3; abundance: -; d_gene: TRBD2; len: 16; v_gene: TRBV25-1; CDR3nt: TGTGCCAGCGGTGAATCAACTAGCGGGGTCAAAAGGGGGCAGTATTTT; CDR3aa: CASGESTSGVKRGQYF
j_gene: TRBJ2-1; abundance: -; d_gene: TRBD2; len: 16; v_gene: TRBV7-6; CDR3nt: TGTGCCAGCAGTCCTAGCGGGGCACCCTCCTACAATGAGCAGTTCTTC; CDR3aa: CASSPSGAPSYNEQFF
j_gene: TRBJ2-7; abundance: -; d_gene: TRBD1; len: 14; v_gene: TRBV29-1; CDR3nt: TGCAGCGTTGTTGTGACAGGGGGTTCGGGCGAGCAGTACTTC; CDR3aa: CSVVVTGGSGEQYF